The 15 T cell receptor beta chains reported below all come from one sample, sequenced in a study of blood T cell repertoires in COVID-19. The repertoire was sequenced with immunoSEQ multiplex PCR; TCRdb's copy has only in-frame clones and lacks some. This sample has around 150,000 clones; around 81% occur once, and the top ten carry roughly 6.4%. Source material: PBMCs or T cells enriched from blood (not recorded which). These receptors were collected from a middle-aged woman who had recovered from COVID-19.

This chain links TRBV28 with TRBJ1-5, with no clear D. Germline lookup yields CDR1 MDHEN and CDR2 SYDVKM. The CDR3 loop spans 10 amino acids. Trimming removed 6 bases at V and 9 bases at J, with 6 bases between. Here the CDR3 reads CASSLRPQHF. The DNA of the CDR3 is TGTGCCAGCAGCCTTCGGCCCCAGCATTTT.

This clone was detected once. The chain recombines TRBV12-5 with TRBJ2-1; 9 bases align to TRBD2. This CDR3 region has 13 residues. The germline V gene has CDR1 LGHNT and CDR2 FRNRAP. The V and J ends lost 7 bases and 15 bases, in that order; junction bases with no gene match: 13. The CDR3 DNA reads TGTGCTAGTGTCCTGGAGAATAGCGGGAGTAGGTTCTTC. Amino acid sequence: CASVLENSGSRFF.

The gene calls are TRBV4-1 and TRBJ2-2; 14 bases match TRBD2. The germline V gene has CDR1 MGHRA and CDR2 YSYEKL. V dropped 1 base and J dropped 4; count of bases not matched to a gene: 5. The CDR3 consists of 18 residues. The CDR3 reads CASSQGGLAGVGTGELFF. CDR3 DNA sequence: TGCGCCAGCAGCCAAGGGGGACTAGCGGGAGTGGGCACCGGGGAGCTGTTTTTT.

The chain employs TRBV12-3 or TRBV12-4 and TRBJ1-2; D uncertain. V was shortened by 6 bases and J by 2 bases, with 10 bases between the two germline ends. The CDR3 length is 13 residues. CDR3 region: CASRYRENYGYTF. As DNA, the CDR3 is TGTGCCAGCAGATACCGGGAAAACTATGGCTACACCTTC.

The V gene is TRBV4-1, the J gene TRBJ2-7; TRBD1 matches at 12 bases. The trim removed 4 bases at V and 2 bases at J, leaving 9 bases unmatched. CDR1 MGHRA and CDR2 YSYEKL come from the germline V gene. CDR3 length: 17 residues. The CDR3 reads CASSLRDRGPPTYEQYF. In DNA form, the CDR3 reads TGCGCCAGCAGCCTCCGGGACAGGGGGCCTCCGACCTACGAGCAGTACTTC.

V is TRBV9 and J is TRBJ2-5, with 9 bases matching TRBD1. V lost 6 bases and J lost 2; bases outside the gene matches: 8. This CDR3 region has 15 residues. Germline V gene data show CDR1 as SGDLS and CDR2 as YYNGEE. The CDR3 here is CASTQTGTGQETQYF. The CDR3 DNA reads TGTGCCAGCACCCAAACCGGGACAGGGCAAGAGACCCAGTACTTC.

The chain employs TRBV2 and TRBJ2-2; TRBD2 matches 7 bases. CDR3 length: 14 residues. V trimming: 4 bases; J trimming: 5 bases; junction bases outside the gene matches: 4. Germline V gene data show CDR1 as SNHLY and CDR2 as FYNNEI. This CDR3 reads CASSATSRTGELFF. The CDR3 nucleotides read TGTGCCAGCAGTGCGACTAGCAGAACCGGGGAGCTGTTTTTT.

The rearrangement uses TRBV19 and TRBJ2-1; D unresolved. This CDR3 contains 14 residues. V was trimmed by 5 bases and J by 4 bases, leaving 12 bases between them. In germline, CDR1 is LNHDA, CDR2 SQIVND (reference sequence). The CDR3 loop reads CASSPQSLYNEQFF. The CDR3 DNA is TGTGCCAGTAGTCCCCAGTCCCTGTACAATGAGCAGTTCTTC. The full variable domain, its missing parts supplied by reference TRBV19 and TRBJ2-1, is DGGITQSPKYLFRKEGQNVTLSCEQNLNHDAMYWYRQDPGQGLRLIYYSQIVNDFQKGDIAEGYSVSREKKESFPLTVTSAQKNPTAFYLCASSPQSLYNEQFFGPGTRLTVL.

The V gene is TRBV18, the J gene TRBJ1-5; 10 nucleotides line up with TRBD1. Germline assignment: CDR1 KGHSH and CDR2 LQKENI. This CDR3 is built from 17 residues. V shed 2 bases, J shed 0 bases, and the junction held 4 bases outside the gene matches. The CDR3 region has the DNA TGTGCCAGCTCACCATCGGACAGGGGGTATAGCAATCAGCCCCAGCATTTT. It is translated as CASSPSDRGYSNQPQHF. Using reference TRBV18 and TRBJ1-5 for the parts outside the CDR3, the full variable domain is NAGVMQNPRHLVRRRGQEARLRCSPMKGHSHVYWYRQLPEEGLKFMVYLQKENIIDESGMPKERFSAEFPKEGPSILRIQQVVRGDSAAYFCASSPSDRGYSNQPQHFGDGTRLSIL.

V and J are TRBV27 and TRBJ2-1, with D possibly matching TRBD1 (6 bases). V gave up 5 bases and J gave up 4 bases, with 9 bases separating them. Germline assignment: CDR1 MNHEY and CDR2 SMNVEV (reference sequence). The CDR3 consists of 13 residues. CDR3 nucleotide sequence: TGTGCCAGCAGTATCCAGGGGTACAATGAGCAGTTCTTC. Translating it yields CASSIQGYNEQFF.

The V gene is TRBV30, the J gene TRBJ1-2; 8 positions agree with TRBD1. The CDR3 has 15 amino acids. Germline-derived CDR1 and CDR2 are GTSNPN and SVGIG (reference sequence). J lost 9 bases, V lost 2 bases, and 14 bases had no gene match. The CDR3 region is CAWSLRAGGAGSYTF. In DNA form, the CDR3 reads TGTGCCTGGAGTCTCCGGGCAGGGGGCGCAGGTAGCTACACCTTC.

This chain uses TRBV9 with TRBJ2-1; the match to TRBD1 covers 9 bases. J gave up 6 bases and V 4 bases, and 11 bases lay outside the gene matches. Germline CDR1 reads SGDLS; CDR2 reads YYNGEE. The CDR3 runs to 16 residues. CDR3 residues: CASSTMDRGEGNEQFF. The CDR3 DNA follows: TGTGCCAGCAGCACGATGGACAGGGGAGAAGGCAATGAGCAGTTCTTC.

The chain couples TRBV6-5 to TRBJ2-7; 9 bases align to TRBD1. The CDR3 extends over 15 amino acids. Germline V gene sequence: CDR1 MNHEY, CDR2 SVGAGI. After removal of 7 bases from V and 6 bases from J, the junction contained 13 bases not matched to a gene. Here the CDR3 DNA reads TGTGCCAGCACCCCCCAGTGGGACAGGGTCGGCGAGCAGTACTTC. This codes for CASTPQWDRVGEQYF.

This rearrangement joins TRBV5-5 to TRBJ2-1; no clear D. The CDR3 extends over 15 amino acids. The V gene lost 4 bases and the J gene lost 6 bases, with 17 bases spanning the gap. From germline, CDR1 is SGHKS and CDR2 YYEKEE (reference sequence). The CDR3 protein is CASSPDPGGPNEQFF. CDR3 DNA: TGTGCCAGCAGCCCAGACCCCGGCGGCCCCAATGAGCAGTTCTTC.

This clone was seen a single time. V gene TRBV3-1 (or the pseudogene TRBV3-2) combines with J gene TRBJ2-7, with 7 bases identical to TRBD1. J lost 0 bases, V lost 3 bases, and 11 bases had no gene match. CDR1 and CDR2 from the germline V gene are LGHDT and YNNKEL (reference sequence). The CDR3 is 17 amino acids. CDR3 in amino acids: CASSQKIGDSYSYEQYF. The CDR3 bases are TGTGCCAGCAGCCAGAAGATAGGGGACAGCTACTCCTACGAGCAGTACTTC.